This T cell receptor (beta chain) was sequenced during a study of shared clonotypes between healthy human individuals. Comments on this clone: Other DNA sequences in this sample translate to the same CDR3.

Using immunoSEQ multiplex PCR, the repertoire was profiled, and TCRdb retains in-frame clones only, with some absent. The sample contains roughly 1,800,000 clones, less than 95% of which appear only once. CD8 cells classed as naive were CD45RO-negative and positively selected for CCR7, excluding terminally differentiated effector memory CD45RA+ cells. V dropped 3 bases and J dropped 1 base, with 9 bases sitting between them. This CDR3 has 14 amino acids. From germline, CDR1 is MDHEN and CDR2 SYDVKM. The chain joins TRBV28 to TRBJ1-1; D is unclear. What was sequenced was naive CD8+ T cells sorted from blood. This TCR came from a man between 18 and 35 years old in good health. CDR3 sequence (DNA): TGTGCCAGCAGTTTTTGGGGAGGGAACACTGAAGCTTTCTTT. Its protein product is CASSFWGGNTEAFF. Based on the CDR3 plus reference TRBV28 and TRBJ1-1, the full variable domain is DVKVTQSSRYLVKRTGEKVFLECVQDMDHENMFWYRQDPGLGLRLIYFSYDVKMKEKGDIPEGYSVSREKKERFSLILESASTNQTSMYLCASSFWGGNTEAFFGQGTRLTVV.